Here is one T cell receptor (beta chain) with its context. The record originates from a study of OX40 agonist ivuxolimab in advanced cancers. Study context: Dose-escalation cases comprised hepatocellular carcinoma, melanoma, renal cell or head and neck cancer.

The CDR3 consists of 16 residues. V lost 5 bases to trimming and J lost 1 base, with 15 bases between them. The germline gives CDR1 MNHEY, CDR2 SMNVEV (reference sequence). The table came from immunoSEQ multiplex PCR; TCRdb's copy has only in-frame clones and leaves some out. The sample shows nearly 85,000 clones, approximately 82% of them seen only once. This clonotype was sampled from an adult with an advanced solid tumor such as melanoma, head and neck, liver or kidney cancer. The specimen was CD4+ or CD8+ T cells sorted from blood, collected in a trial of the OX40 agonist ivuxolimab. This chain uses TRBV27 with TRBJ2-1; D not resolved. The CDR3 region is CASSPDYRVSYNEQFF. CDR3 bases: TGTGCCAGCAGTCCCGATTACCGGGTGTCCTACAATGAGCAGTTCTTC.